The 13 T cell receptor beta chains listed next were all sequenced from one sample in a study of blood T cell repertoires in COVID-19. TCRdb keeps only in-frame clones here, not all; method: immunoSEQ multiplex PCR. The table lists 200,000 to 250,000 clones, about 87% of them singletons. The specimen was PBMCs or T cells enriched from blood (not recorded which). These receptors all stem from a woman aged 25 to 39 who had recovered from COVID-19.

This chain connects TRBV7-9 to TRBJ1-3; a weak D match, TRBD1 (5 bases). The V gene lost 6 bases and the J gene lost 1 base, with 10 bases spanning the gap. Germline V gene sequence: CDR1 SEHNR, CDR2 FQNEAQ (reference sequence). The CDR3 loop spans 14 amino acids. The CDR3 here is CASSQTGSGNTIYF. The CDR3 coding sequence is TGTGCCAGCAGTCAAACAGGTTCTGGAAACACCATATATTTT.

V is TRBV7-9 and J is TRBJ2-5; TRBD2 matches 11 bases. CDR3 size: 14 residues. Losses at the gene ends were 5 bases for V and 4 bases for J; bases not matched to a gene: 3. The germline CDR1 and CDR2 sequences are SEHNR and FQNEAQ (reference sequence). The chain's CDR3 is CASSRSGGGETQYF. DNA for the CDR3: TGTGCCAGCAGCCGTAGCGGGGGGGGAGAGACCCAGTACTTC.

V usage is TRBV6-5 and J usage is TRBJ1-2; D is possibly TRBD1 (6 bases). CDR3 length equals 12 residues. In germline, CDR1 is MNHEY, CDR2 SVGAGI. V shed 8 bases and J shed 5 bases, with 12 bases lying between them. The chain's CDR3 is CASGRQEYGYTF. CDR3 nucleotides: TGTGCCAGCGGAAGACAGGAATATGGCTACACCTTC.

Of note for this clone: A much larger clone lies a single base off, so this may be a read error. The rearrangement joins TRBV3-1 (or the pseudogene TRBV3-2) to TRBJ1-2; 7 bases agree with TRBD1. The CDR3 is 15 amino acids. Germline-derived CDR1 and CDR2 are LGHDT and YNNKEL (reference sequence). CDR3 in DNA: TGTGCCAGCAGCCTATCGACAGGGCTCAACTATGACTACACCTTC. The encoded protein is CASSLSTGLNYDYTF.

To note about this clone: A junction boundary mismatches the germline segment, possibly from a read error. The J gene is TRBJ2-3, the V gene TRBV19; the D gene is possibly TRBD1 (6 bases). This CDR3 is 15 amino acids long. The germline CDR1 and CDR2 sequences are LNHDA and SQIVND (reference sequence). Here the CDR3 reads CASSLEQGDHRYAVF. In nucleotides, the CDR3 is TGTGCCAGTAGTCTAGAACAGGGAGATCACAGATACGCAGTATTT.

The CDR3 region has the DNA TGCAGTGCTGAGCATTACTATGGCTACACCTTC. Translating gives CSAEHYYGYTF. The chain combines TRBV20-1 with TRBJ1-2; D uncertain. The V end lost 5 bases, the J end lost 3 bases, and 7 bases lay between the germline ends. The CDR3 extends over 11 amino acids. CDR1 DFQATT and CDR2 SNEGSKA come from the germline V gene (reference sequence).

This chain links TRBV11-2 with TRBJ2-5; perhaps TRBD2 as D (6 bases). V was clipped by 1 base and J by 2 bases, with 17 bases between them. This CDR3 region has 17 residues. The germline V gene encodes CDR1 SGHAT and CDR2 FQNNGV. CDR3 region: CASSLGVAGLLQETQYF. The CDR3, as DNA: TGTGCCAGCAGCTTAGGGGTTGCGGGACTTCTTCAAGAGACCCAGTACTTC. The whole variable domain, remainder taken from reference TRBV11-2 and TRBJ2-5, is EAGVAQSPRYKIIEKRQSVAFWCNPISGHATLYWYQQILGQGPKLLIQFQNNGVVDDSQLPKDRFSAERLKGVDSTLKIQPAKLEDSAVYLCASSLGVAGLLQETQYFGPGTRLLVL.

The V call is TRBV7-8, the J call TRBJ1-2, with TRBD1 as a possible D gene (6 bases). The CDR3 totals 18 residues. CDR1 and CDR2 (germline): SGHVS, FQNEAQ. The germline V and J ends were trimmed by 2 bases and 4 bases, with 23 bases remaining between them. The CDR3 loop is CASSLRVSVRGRPYGYTF. The CDR3 DNA reads TGTGCCAGCAGCTTACGCGTTTCCGTCAGGGGCCGACCCTATGGCTACACCTTC.

V gene TRBV20-1 combines with J gene TRBJ2-1; 9 bases align to TRBD2. This CDR3 comprises 14 residues. Germline lookup yields CDR1 DFQATT and CDR2 SNEGSKA (reference sequence). V lost 3 bases to trimming and J lost 4 bases; unmatched junction nucleotides: 4. CDR3 bases: TGCAGTGCTAGTCCTAGCGGGGCGTACAATGAGCAGTTCTTC. This gives the protein CSASPSGAYNEQFF.

This chain uses TRBV12-3 or TRBV12-4 with TRBJ1-3; 7 bases are a match to TRBD1. The CDR3 totals 13 residues. V dropped 7 bases and J dropped 3; count of bases not matched to a gene: 3. The CDR3 region has the DNA TGTGCCAGCATCGACAGGGTTGGAAACACCATATATTTT. Translating it yields CASIDRVGNTIYF.

The chain recombines TRBV19 with TRBJ2-7; perhaps TRBD1 as D (6 bases). The V gene lost 6 bases and the J gene lost 2 bases, with 17 bases spanning the gap. CDR3 size: 15 residues. Germline CDR1 LNHDA, CDR2 SQIVND (reference sequence). The CDR3: CASSPGPGQPYEQYF. DNA of the CDR3: TGTGCCAGTAGCCCGGGTCCGGGACAACCCTACGAGCAGTACTTC.

The rearrangement joins TRBV19 to TRBJ2-7; perhaps TRBD2 as D (5 bases). Germline values: CDR1 LNHDA, CDR2 SQIVND (reference sequence). V was clipped by 3 bases and J by 0 bases, with 15 bases between them. The CDR3 contains 16 residues. CDR3 amino acids: CASSIGAGESSYEQYF. The CDR3 bases are TGTGCCAGTAGTATCGGAGCCGGGGAAAGCTCCTACGAGCAGTACTTC.

The chain uses TRBV5-6 and TRBJ1-6; D not certain. V lost 0 bases and J 7 bases, leaving 8 bases between the germline ends. CDR3 length equals 14 residues. CDR1 is SGHDT and CDR2 is YYEEEE in the germline V gene. This chain's CDR3 is CASSLGRENSPLHF. The CDR3 DNA sequence: TGTGCCAGCAGCTTGGGGAGGGAGAATTCACCCCTCCACTTT.